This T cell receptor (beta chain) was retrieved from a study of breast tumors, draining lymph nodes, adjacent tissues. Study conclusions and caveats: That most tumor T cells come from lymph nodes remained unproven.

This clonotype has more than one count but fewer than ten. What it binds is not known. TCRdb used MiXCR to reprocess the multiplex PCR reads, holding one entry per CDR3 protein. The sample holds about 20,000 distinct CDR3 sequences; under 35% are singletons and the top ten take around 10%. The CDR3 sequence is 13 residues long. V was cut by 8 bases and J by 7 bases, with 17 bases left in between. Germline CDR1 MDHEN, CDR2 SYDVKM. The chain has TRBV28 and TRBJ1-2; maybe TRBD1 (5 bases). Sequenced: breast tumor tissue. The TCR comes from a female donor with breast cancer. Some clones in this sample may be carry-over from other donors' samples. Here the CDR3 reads CASREGLVGGYTF. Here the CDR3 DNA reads TGTGCCAGCCGAGAGGGACTGGTGGGTGGCTACACCTTC.